The source of this T cell receptor beta chain is a study of shared clonotypes between healthy human individuals (TCRdb year 2020). Describing the broader study: Three men and two women, aged 18 to 49 years, made up the cohort. To increase sequencing depth and limit assay-specific biases, TCR repertoire library preparation and sequencing were carried out by different laboratories using diverse techniques. To estimate repertoire size and how much clonotypes are shared between individuals, the study performed deep sequencing of blood TCR repertoires from roughly five healthy adults. For each donor, CD4 naive and CD4 memory were each given three plates, CD8 naive was given two plates, and CD8 memory was given one plate. Between about 0.94 and 8.9 billion PBMCs per donor were obtained by leukapheresis. Points the paper makes about the study in general: Estimated clonotype richness was generally larger for naive than for memory subsets. Around 5.4% of naive CD4, 3.5% of naive CD8, approximately 2.2% of memory CD4, and approximately 0.39% of memory CD8 clonotypes were shared across a few donors. Even with the large sequencing depth, rarefaction of the sorted-subset datasets indicated that sequencing was incomplete. Because the study included a small number of donors, the genetic and exposure-history diversity represented was limited. Clonotypes shared by all four sorted-subset donors showed higher generation probabilities than non-shared clonotypes. Sampling was restricted to blood, and TCR repertoires in tissues likely differ from the TCR repertoires found in blood. Pairwise subsampling led to the expectation that sequencing depth would affect the degree of clonotype sharing among donors.

Healthy HIV-negative adults with no recently reported acute infections or vaccinations were included as donors. Every donor was a Caucasian adult living in Nashville, Tennessee, USA. Magnetic negative selection was used to enrich CD4+ T cells, after which naive cells were positively selected on CD45RA and the negative fraction became the memory subset. Blood was obtained by leukapheresis, after which PBMCs were separated by Ficoll-Histopaque density gradient centrifugation and cryopreserved in liquid nitrogen vapor phase. Analytical flow cytometry was used to check the purity and quantity of each magnetically sorted T cell population. From each sorted fraction, genomic DNA was isolated and quantified by UV absorbance on a Nanodrop 2000c. TCR CDR3 regions were amplified from genomic DNA by multiplex PCR using the deep immunoSEQ assay. Genomic DNA extracted from each cell subset was distributed evenly over all wells of several immunoSEQ 96-well plates, and each plate served as one replicate. For sorted subsets, about 210 ng of genomic DNA, equivalent to 25,000 to 35,000 T cell genomes, went into each replicate PCR. The purified libraries were quantified using a Qubit 3.0 fluorometer, sized with a Bioanalyzer 2100, and then quantified again using the KAPA Library Quantification kit. Every immunoSEQ 96-well plate was sequenced on a separate single-read 150-cycle Illumina NextSeq 550 flow cell. The paper's data handling went like this. Because the immunoSEQ output included only junctional sequences and no quality scores, the filtering could not be the same as the filtering used for full-length reads. To assign V/J genes and CDR3, sequences were annotated against IMGT germline references using PyIR, a Python wrapper for IgBLAST v1.9. Reads were removed for weak V/J assignments (E-value above 1e-6), missing CDR3, stop codons, out-of-frame junctions, or ambiguous translated residues. V3J clonotypes were defined by identical inferred V gene, J gene, and CDR3 amino acid sequence. The percentage overlap between two repertoires was calculated by dividing the number of shared unique clonotypes by the size of the smaller repertoire. RTK rarefaction, the Chao1 estimator, and Recon v2.1 estimates of unobserved clonotypes were used to assess repertoire richness. Generation probabilities were computed with OLGA for all TCRbeta clonotypes obtained by the gDNA method from several donors. Not all clones reach the TCRdb copy of this immuneACCESS table, which keeps in-frame sequences only. Checked studies attribute under half of the gap to unresolved V genes and leave the rest unexplained. Clone size and V and J calls were adopted from that table, with D and trimming inferred from the DNA. This sample lists roughly 700,000 clones; approximately 74% were detected once. The ten largest clones add up to over 1.5% of the sample.

As to this clone: What this receptor recognizes is not known. Within one base of it there is no much larger clone, and no base qualities were kept.

From the cysteine up to the phenylalanine, the CDR3 has a length of 15 residues. Only the CDR3 DNA stays, 45 bases, in frame from base 1. V and J lose 2 bases and 0 bases, and a span of 9 bases separates them. CDR1 SGHTA and CDR2 FQGTGA were looked up in the germline V gene. The material sequenced was memory CD4+ T cells sorted from blood. The intended sense of this specimen's cell subset or site label: CD45RA-negative fraction. The V gene is TRBV7-3 and the J gene is TRBJ2-3, with the D gene tentatively TRBD1 or TRBD2, based on 6 matching bases in each. This TCR was sampled from a woman under 40 in good health. The CDR3 protein: CASSLAGHSTDTQYF. In nucleotide form, the sequence is TGTGCCAGCAGCTTAGCGGGACATAGCACAGATACGCAGTATTTT.